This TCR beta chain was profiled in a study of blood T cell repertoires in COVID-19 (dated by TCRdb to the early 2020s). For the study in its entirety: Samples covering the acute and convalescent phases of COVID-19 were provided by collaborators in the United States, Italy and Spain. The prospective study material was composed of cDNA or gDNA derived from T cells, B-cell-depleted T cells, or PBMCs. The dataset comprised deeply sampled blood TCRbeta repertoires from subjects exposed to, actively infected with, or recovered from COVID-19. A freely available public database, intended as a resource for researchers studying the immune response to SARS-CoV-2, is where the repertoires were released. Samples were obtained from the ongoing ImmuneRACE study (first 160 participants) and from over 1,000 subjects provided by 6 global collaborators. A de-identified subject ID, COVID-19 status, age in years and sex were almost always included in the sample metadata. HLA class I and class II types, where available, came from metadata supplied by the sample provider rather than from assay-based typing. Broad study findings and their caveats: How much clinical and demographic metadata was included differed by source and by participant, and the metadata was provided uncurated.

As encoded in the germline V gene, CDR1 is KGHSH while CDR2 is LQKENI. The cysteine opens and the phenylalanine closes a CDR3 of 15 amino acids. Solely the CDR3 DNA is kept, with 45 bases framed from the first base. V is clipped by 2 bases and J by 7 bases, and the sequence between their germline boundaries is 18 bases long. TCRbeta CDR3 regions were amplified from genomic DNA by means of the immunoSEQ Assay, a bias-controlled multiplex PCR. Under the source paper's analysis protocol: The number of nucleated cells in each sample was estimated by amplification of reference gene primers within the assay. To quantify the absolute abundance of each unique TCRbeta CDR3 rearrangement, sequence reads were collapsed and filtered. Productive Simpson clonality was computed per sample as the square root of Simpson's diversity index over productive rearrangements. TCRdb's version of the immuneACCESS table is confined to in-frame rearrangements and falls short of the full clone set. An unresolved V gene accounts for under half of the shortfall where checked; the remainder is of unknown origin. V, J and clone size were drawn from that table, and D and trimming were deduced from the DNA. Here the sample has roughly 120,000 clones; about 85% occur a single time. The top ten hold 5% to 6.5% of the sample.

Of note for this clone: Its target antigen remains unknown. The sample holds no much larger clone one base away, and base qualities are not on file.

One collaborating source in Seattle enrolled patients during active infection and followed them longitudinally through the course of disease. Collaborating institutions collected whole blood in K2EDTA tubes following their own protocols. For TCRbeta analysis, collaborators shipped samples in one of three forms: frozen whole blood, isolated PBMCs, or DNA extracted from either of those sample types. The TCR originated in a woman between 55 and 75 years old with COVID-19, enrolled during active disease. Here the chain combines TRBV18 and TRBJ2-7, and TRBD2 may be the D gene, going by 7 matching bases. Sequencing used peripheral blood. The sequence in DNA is TGTGCCAGCTCACCAGGGGGCGGGGGCCAGGCAGAGCAGTACTTC. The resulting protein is CASSPGGGGQAEQYF.